The 30 T cell receptor beta chains below come from one sample, sequenced in a study of regulatory T cells in long-lasting Graves disease. Relying on iRepertoire HTBI primers and Arm-PCR of CDR3 regions, the team built TCR beta libraries. Each CDR3 protein gets one entry after TCRdb re-called the multiplex PCR reads with MiXCR. The data contain 400,000 to 500,000 distinct CDR3 sequences, about 20% of them singletons. Time point described: persistent/refractory GD, antithyroid drugs over 5 years with positive TRAb. Extracted PBMC RNA gave rise to the TCR library. The source material was peripheral blood mononuclear cells (PBMCs), sampled when the disease was refractory, from a patient treated with antithyroid drugs. The source of these receptors is a female donor with Graves disease.

This clonotype has a count of ten or more. This chain connects TRBV28 to TRBJ2-5, with TRBD2 matching over 7 bases. Germline V gives CDR1 MDHEN, CDR2 SYDVKM. The CDR3 is made up of 15 amino acids. Trimming removed 5 bases from V and 1 base from J; junction bases left unmatched: 7. In DNA form, the CDR3 reads TGTGCCAGCAGTGCTAGACTAGCCCTCCAAGAGACCCAGTACTTC. This codes for CASSARLALQETQYF.

This clonotype was seen repeatedly, ten times or more. V usage is TRBV2 and J usage is TRBJ1-6, with D hard to call. V was cut by 6 bases and J by 14 bases, with 8 bases left in between. The CDR3 consists of 10 residues. Germline V gives CDR1 SNHLY, CDR2 FYNNEI. DNA for the CDR3: TGTGCCAGCAGGCAAAAGGCCCTCCACTTT. Translation: CASRQKALHF. The full variable domain, rest sourced from reference TRBV2 and TRBJ1-6, is EPEVTQTPSHQVTQMGQEVILRCVPISNHLYFYWYRQILGQKVEFLVSFYNNEISEKSEIFDDQFSVERPDGSNFTLKIRSTKLEDSAMYFCASRQKALHFGNGTRLTVT.

This clonotype occurred many times. V is TRBV6-1 and J is TRBJ2-7, with D perhaps being TRBD1 or TRBD2 (5 bases each). CDR1 is MNHNS and CDR2 is SASEGT in the germline V gene. This CDR3 is built from 15 residues. V was pared by 6 bases and J by 3 bases, with 18 bases between. As DNA, the CDR3 is TGTGCCAGCAGGGGGACGGGCAGCCCCTACTACGAGCAGTACTTC. This codes for CASRGTGSPYYEQYF.

This clonotype was recorded many times. The rearrangement joins TRBV2 to TRBJ2-7, with D perhaps matching TRBD1 or TRBD2 (5 bases each). The CDR3 covers 15 residues. Trimming cost V 2 bases and J 0 bases, with 11 bases left between them. The germline gives CDR1 SNHLY, CDR2 FYNNEI. As DNA, the CDR3 is TGTGCCAGCAGTGAAAGGCCGGGGCTCTCCTACGAGCAGTACTTC. It translates to CASSERPGLSYEQYF.

This clonotype was observed a few times. V is TRBV29-1 and J is TRBJ1-5; D unclear. Germline V gene data show CDR1 as SQVTM and CDR2 as ANQGSEA. The CDR3 runs 15 residues. Between the trimmed V and J ends, which lost 2 bases and 2 bases, there was a span of 13 bases. CDR3 bases: TGCAGCGTTGAATTGGCAGGAGGCGGCAATCAGCCCCAGCATTTT. Protein product: CSVELAGGGNQPQHF.

About this clonotype itself: A much larger clone is a single base away; this may be a read error. The missing conserved phenylalanine or tryptophan at the end of this CDR3 makes a read error likely. This chain uses TRBV9 with TRBJ1-6; D is unclear. The CDR3 has 14 residues. Trimming left V 0 bases short and J 9 bases short, with 10 bases between. From germline, CDR1 is SGDLS and CDR2 YYNGEE. This CDR3 reads CASSVEDGTSPLHS. CDR3 bases: TGTGCCAGCAGCGTAGAAGACGGAACTTCACCCCTCCACTCT.

This clonotype was seen repeatedly, ten times or more. V and J are TRBV20-1 and TRBJ2-1; no reliable D call. Germline CDR1 DFQATT, CDR2 SNEGSKA (reference sequence). Trimming removed 2 bases at V and 7 bases at J, with 18 bases between. The CDR3 has 15 residues. The CDR3 bases are TGCAGTGCTAGAAGTTTGGGTGGTGTTTTGAATGAGCAGTTCTTC. Translated, it gives CSARSLGGVLNEQFF.

V and J are TRBV5-1 and TRBJ2-7; D unresolved. This CDR3 comprises 13 residues. Germline V gene sequence: CDR1 SGHRS, CDR2 YFSETQ. Trimming took 7 bases from V and 3 from J, leaving 14 bases between them. CDR3 DNA: TGCGCCAGCGGGCTCTCCTTATTCTACGAGCAGTACTTC. It yields the protein CASGLSLFYEQYF.

V is TRBV6-1 and J is TRBJ2-1, with D tentatively TRBD1 (5 bases). Trimming removed 6 bases from V and 4 bases from J, with 10 bases in between. Germline CDR1 is MNHNS and CDR2 is SASEGT. This CDR3 is 13 amino acids long. The CDR3, as DNA: TGTGCCAGCAGGCCAGGGCCGTACAATGAGCAGTTCTTC. It is translated as CASRPGPYNEQFF.

About this clonotype: This could be a read error, since a much larger clone is one nucleotide away. This chain uses TRBV28 with TRBJ2-7; D ambiguous. This CDR3 has 16 residues. V lost 5 bases and J 2 bases, leaving 19 bases between the germline ends. CDR1 is MDHEN and CDR2 is SYDVKM in the germline V gene. CDR3 sequence reads: CASSVLGLGGPYEQYF. In DNA, the CDR3 is TGTGCCAGCAGTGTCCTCGGGCTTGGTGGGCCCTACGAGCAGTACTTC.

This clonotype was found a few times. Since a much larger clone is just one base distant, this may be a read error. This chain joins TRBV2 and TRBJ2-2; no clear D. This CDR3 has 12 residues. CDR1 and CDR2 (germline): SNHLY, FYNNEI. Trimming removed 7 bases from V and 7 bases from J, with 10 bases in between. The CDR3 nucleotides are TGTGCCAGCAAACAGTCTCTCGGGGAGCTGTTTTTT. This gives the protein CASKQSLGELFF.

This clonotype has a count of ten or more. The chain employs TRBV9 and TRBJ2-5; 7 bases are a match to TRBD1. The germline V gene encodes CDR1 SGDLS and CDR2 YYNGEE. CDR3 size: 15 residues. Losses at the gene ends were 4 bases for V and 1 base for J; bases not matched to a gene: 7. The DNA for the CDR3 is TGTGCCAGCAGCCAATGGGACAGAGCCCAAGAGACCCAGTACTTC. Protein sequence: CASSQWDRAQETQYF.

This clonotype was recorded many times. The chain couples TRBV6-2 or TRBV6-3 to TRBJ2-7, with 8 bases that match TRBD1. After removal of 6 bases from V and 3 bases from J, the junction contained 10 bases not matched to a gene. CDR3 length: 15 amino acids. CDR1 is MNHEY, CDR2 SVGEGT, per germline. The CDR3 protein is CASSTQDREVYEQYF. DNA for the CDR3: TGTGCCAGCAGCACCCAGGACAGGGAAGTCTACGAGCAGTACTTC.

This clonotype was recorded a few times. V is TRBV12-5 and J is TRBJ2-2; the match to TRBD2 covers 8 bases. With 4 bases clipped from V and 6 bases from J, the junction kept 19 bases outside the gene matches. Looked up from germline, CDR1 is LGHNT and CDR2 is FRNRAP. The CDR3 contains 19 residues. CDR3 sequence reads: CASGSRLAGLPNGPGELFF. The CDR3 coding sequence is TGTGCTAGTGGTTCCCGGCTAGCGGGCCTTCCAAACGGTCCCGGGGAGCTGTTTTTT.

This clonotype showed up many times. This chain connects TRBV7-2 to TRBJ1-1, with D tentatively TRBD1 (6 bases). The germline V and J ends were trimmed by 5 bases and 0 bases, with 10 bases remaining between them. There are 14 residues in the CDR3. Germline CDR1 reads SGHTA; CDR2 reads FQGNSA. The chain's CDR3 is CASSRGTVNTEAFF. The CDR3 nucleotides read TGTGCCAGCAGCAGGGGGACGGTGAACACTGAAGCTTTCTTT.

This clonotype was seen more than once but under ten times. This rearrangement joins TRBV20-1 to TRBJ2-5; 9 nucleotides agree with TRBD1. Germline V gene sequence: CDR1 DFQATT, CDR2 SNEGSKA (reference sequence). V gave up 4 bases and J gave up 5 bases; unmatched junction bases: 8. The CDR3 totals 14 residues. This chain's CDR3 is CSATPGQGLETQYF. CDR3 bases: TGCAGTGCTACTCCGGGACAGGGTTTGGAGACCCAGTACTTC.

There are many counts of this clonotype. The chain joins TRBV2 to TRBJ1-2; a possible D gene is TRBD1 (6 bases). Germline CDR1 SNHLY, CDR2 FYNNEI. The CDR3 extends over 14 amino acids. The ends were cut back, 7 bases at V and 4 bases at J, with 16 bases in the middle. CDR3 in DNA: TGTGCCAGCACCGAAAGTGGGGGCGCCTATGGCTACACCTTC. Its translation is CASTESGGAYGYTF. The whole variable domain, remainder taken from reference TRBV2 and TRBJ1-2, is EPEVTQTPSHQVTQMGQEVILRCVPISNHLYFYWYRQILGQKVEFLVSFYNNEISEKSEIFDDQFSVERPDGSNFTLKIRSTKLEDSAMYFCASTESGGAYGYTFGSGTRLTVV.

This clonotype was seen a handful of times. The chain combines TRBV4-2 with TRBJ2-7; 7 bases agree with TRBD2. Germline V lookup: CDR1 LGHNA, CDR2 YNFKEQ. V trimming: 3 bases; J trimming: 2 bases; junction bases outside the gene matches: 1. This CDR3 has 13 residues. CDR3 DNA sequence: TGTGCCAGCAGCCAGCGGGAGACCTACGAGCAGTACTTC. This codes for CASSQRETYEQYF.

The chain recombines TRBV6-1 with TRBJ2-7, with 8 nucleotides matching TRBD2. The CDR3 is 16 amino acids. CDR1 and CDR2 from the germline V gene are MNHNS and SASEGT. V gave up 8 bases and J gave up 1 base; unmatched junction bases: 13. For the CDR3, the DNA is TGTGCCAGCTTCGGATACGGACTAGCTACTTCCTACGAGCAGTACTTC. Protein product: CASFGYGLATSYEQYF.

The chain links TRBV29-1 to TRBJ2-7; D gene uncertain. The germline CDR1 and CDR2 sequences are SQVTM and ANQGSEA. V lost 2 bases and J lost 0, with 8 bases in between. This CDR3 has 13 amino acids. The CDR3 region is CSVERDNSYEQYF. The CDR3 region has the DNA TGCAGCGTTGAACGAGACAACTCCTACGAGCAGTACTTC.

The V gene is TRBV19, the J gene TRBJ1-6; 10 bases line up with TRBD1. The V segment lost 6 bases and the J segment 9 bases; nucleotides outside the gene matches: 2. From germline, CDR1 is LNHDA and CDR2 SQIVND (reference sequence). This CDR3 region has 13 residues. CDR3 sequence: CASRTGGVSPLHF. The CDR3, as DNA: TGTGCCAGTAGGACAGGGGGCGTTTCACCCCTCCACTTT.

This clonotype was recorded at least ten times. This sequence joins TRBV20-1 and TRBJ1-5; TRBD1 aligns across 10 bases. The junction had 8 bases not matched to a gene; V was cut back by 6 bases and J by 6 bases. This CDR3 comprises 14 residues. CDR1 and CDR2 (germline): DFQATT, SNEGSKA (reference sequence). In nucleotides, the CDR3 is TGCAGTGCGAGGGACAGGGGTGGTGCTCAGCCCCAGCATTTT. Translation: CSARDRGGAQPQHF.

The genes are TRBV6-2 or TRBV6-3 and TRBJ2-7; 9 bases fit TRBD2. The CDR3 sequence is 15 residues long. V lost 2 bases to trimming and J lost 2 bases; unmatched junction nucleotides: 4. Germline CDR1 and CDR2: MNHEY and SVGEGT. This CDR3 reads CASSYLLAGTYEQYF. The CDR3 bases are TGTGCCAGCAGTTACCTTCTAGCGGGGACCTACGAGCAGTACTTC.

The rearrangement uses TRBV27 and TRBJ2-2; TRBD1 aligns across 9 bases. Germline V gene lookup returns CDR1 MNHEY and CDR2 SMNVEV (reference sequence). V lost 4 bases to trimming and J lost 6 bases; unmatched junction nucleotides: 3. The CDR3 length is 14 residues. The CDR3 DNA sequence: TGTGCCAGCAGTTCGGGACAGGGATCCGGGGAGCTGTTTTTT. Translated, it gives CASSSGQGSGELFF.

This clonotype was counted ten times or more. This chain uses TRBV27 with TRBJ2-2; the D is unclear. V was shortened by 4 bases and J by 7 bases, with 10 bases between the two germline ends. Germline lookup yields CDR1 MNHEY and CDR2 SMNVEV (reference sequence). The CDR3 is 13 residues long. The CDR3 bases are TGTGCCAGCAGTTCCCGAATGGGCGGGGAGCTGTTTTTT. Translated: CASSSRMGGELFF.

This sequence joins TRBV15 and TRBJ2-1; 8 bases line up with TRBD1. J was trimmed by 10 bases and V by 2 bases; bases with no gene match: 7. From germline, CDR1 is LNHNV and CDR2 YYDKDF (reference sequence). CDR3 length: 14 residues. The CDR3 spells CATSRPDRVEEQFF. The CDR3 DNA follows: TGTGCCACCAGCAGACCGGACAGGGTTGAGGAGCAGTTCTTC.

This clonotype appeared many times. The gene calls are TRBV30 and TRBJ1-1; D ambiguous. V lost 3 bases, J lost 8 bases, and 10 bases lay in between. The germline gives CDR1 GTSNPN, CDR2 SVGIG (reference sequence). The CDR3 loop spans 11 amino acids. The CDR3 bases are TGTGCCTGGAGGGGAGATAACGAAGCTTTCTTT. Protein sequence: CAWRGDNEAFF.

This clonotype was found many times. The V call is TRBV27, the J call TRBJ2-2; 10 positions agree with TRBD2. Germline loops: CDR1 MNHEY, CDR2 SMNVEV (reference sequence). The J segment lost 2 bases and the V segment lost 3 bases, leaving 12 bases of the junction unmatched. The CDR3 runs to 19 residues. CDR3: CASSFSHLTSGLNTGELFF. CDR3 nucleotides: TGTGCCAGCAGTTTTTCCCACCTGACTAGCGGGCTTAACACCGGGGAGCTGTTTTTT.

This clonotype was picked up many times. The chain recombines TRBV29-1 with TRBJ2-7; the match to TRBD2 covers 8 bases. The V gene's germline CDR1 is SQVTM and CDR2 ANQGSEA. The CDR3 totals 16 residues. The V and J ends lost 1 base and 3 bases, in that order; junction bases with no gene match: 11. This CDR3 reads CSVEGLVASGYYEQYF. For the CDR3, the DNA is TGCAGCGTTGAAGGCCTAGTGGCTAGCGGGTACTACGAGCAGTACTTC.

In this sample, this clonotype turned up a few times. The chain carries TRBV20-1 and TRBJ2-7; D is uncertain. Trimming took 3 bases from V and 0 from J, leaving 9 bases between them. CDR1 and CDR2 from the germline V gene are DFQATT and SNEGSKA (reference sequence). This CDR3 is built from 13 residues. CDR3 sequence: CSASSPLSYEQYF. CDR3 in DNA: TGCAGTGCTAGCTCCCCCCTCTCCTACGAGCAGTACTTC.